The TCR beta chain described here comes from a study of blood T cell repertoires in COVID-19. TCRdb's copy holds only in-frame clones and misses some; the assay was immunoSEQ multiplex PCR. The profile shows fewer than 350,000 clones, around 88% of them singletons. CDR1 MGHRA and CDR2 YSYEKL come from the germline V gene. The CDR3 is 15 residues long. Trimming took off 4 bases at V and 7 bases at J, with 19 bases between the two ends. Adults between roughly 18 and 95 years of age took part from 20 to 25 US areas. Clinical history reported by participants formed the basis on which cohorts were assigned.

This receptor was obtained from a woman between 35 and 50 years old who had recovered from COVID-19. This sequence joins TRBV4-1 and TRBJ2-5; a weak D match, TRBD1 (5 bases). Input material: PBMCs or T cells enriched from blood (not recorded which). CDR3 sequence reads: CASSPIQSGTGTQYF. The CDR3 DNA reads TGCGCCAGCAGCCCCATACAGTCCGGTACAGGGACCCAGTACTTC.